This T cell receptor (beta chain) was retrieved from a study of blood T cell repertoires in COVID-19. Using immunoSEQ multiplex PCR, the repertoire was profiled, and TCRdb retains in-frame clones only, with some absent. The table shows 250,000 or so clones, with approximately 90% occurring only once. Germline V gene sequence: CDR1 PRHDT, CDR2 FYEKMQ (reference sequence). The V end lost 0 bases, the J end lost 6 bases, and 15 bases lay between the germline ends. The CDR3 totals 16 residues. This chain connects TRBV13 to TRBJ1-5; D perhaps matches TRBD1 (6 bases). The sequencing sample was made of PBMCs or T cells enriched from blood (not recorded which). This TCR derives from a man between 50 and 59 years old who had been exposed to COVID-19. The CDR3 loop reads CASSLGGQGNRQPQHF. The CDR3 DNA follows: TGTGCCAGCAGCTTAGGCGGCCAGGGGAATCGTCAGCCCCAGCATTTT.